Listed below are T cell receptor beta chains from one sample, sequenced in a study of vaccination and CD4 T cells after COVID-19. The antigens these receptors bind are not known. TCRdb re-analysed the PCR reads in MiXCR, keeping a single row per CDR3 protein. This table holds more than 6,000 distinct CDR3 sequences, approximately 42% found once. The sequenced sample consisted of CD4+ T cells from blood, cultured in vitro. The origin of the receptors is a human donor who had recovered from COVID-19. The conserved cysteine and the conserved F or W are not part of the CDR3 here. Each record gives: V gene, clone size, CDR3 length, CDR3 protein. Not every row has a clone size; where given, it reads once, few, many or a size class.

v_call: TRBV20-1; clone_size: NA; cdr3_length: 7; cdr3_aa: CHRRGYT
v_call: TRBV5-1; clone_size: NA; cdr3_length: 12; cdr3_aa: ASSDGTDIGELF
v_call: TRBV7-6; clone_size: NA; cdr3_length: 15; cdr3_aa: ASSFSPPPHRDTEAF
v_call: TRBV20-1; clone_size: few; cdr3_length: 14; cdr3_aa: SARDLRIGAYNEQF
v_call: TRBV7-6; clone_size: NA; cdr3_length: 13; cdr3_aa: ASQSPGGTGNTIY
v_call: TRBV11-1; clone_size: NA; cdr3_length: 10; cdr3_aa: ASSRLGQQQY
v_call: TRBV19; clone_size: NA; cdr3_length: 13; cdr3_aa: ASSVWTSGYNEQF
v_call: TRBV20-1; clone_size: NA; cdr3_length: 14; cdr3_aa: SARTGRDIPYYGYT
v_call: TRBV20-1; clone_size: few; cdr3_length: 11; cdr3_aa: SARETPWDTQY
v_call: TRBV7-9; clone_size: NA; cdr3_length: 14; cdr3_aa: ASSKRTGGPSYEQY
v_call: TRBV6-2/TRBV6-3; clone_size: few; cdr3_length: 14; cdr3_aa: ASSYDYFRVNTEAF
v_call: TRBV30; clone_size: few; cdr3_length: 11; cdr3_aa: AWSRQGGTEAF
v_call: TRBV6-1; clone_size: NA; cdr3_length: 12; cdr3_aa: ASSRGGAYNEQF
v_call: TRBV6-1; clone_size: few; cdr3_length: 11; cdr3_aa: ASKDRVVTEAF
v_call: TRBV10-3; clone_size: few; cdr3_length: 12; cdr3_aa: AISEQSNSGTQY
v_call: TRBV30; clone_size: once; cdr3_length: 10; cdr3_aa: ACLAGLYEQY
v_call: TRBV19; clone_size: NA; cdr3_length: 12; cdr3_aa: ASSIGIGSDTQY
v_call: TRBV5-8; clone_size: NA; cdr3_length: 12; cdr3_aa: ASSFPSGEETQY
v_call: TRBV11-2; clone_size: NA; cdr3_length: 11; cdr3_aa: ASSSVTRETQY
v_call: TRBV19; clone_size: NA; cdr3_length: 13; cdr3_aa: ASSPPGLRGETQY
v_call: TRBV24-1; clone_size: NA; cdr3_length: 13; cdr3_aa: ATSDSRTSEETQY
v_call: TRBV2; clone_size: NA; cdr3_length: 9; cdr3_aa: ASSVQETQY
v_call: TRBV12-3/TRBV12-4; clone_size: once; cdr3_length: 14; cdr3_aa: ASSLRRTSDTDTQY
v_call: TRBV24-1; clone_size: few; cdr3_length: 11; cdr3_aa: ATSDSGVETQY
v_call: TRBV19; clone_size: NA; cdr3_length: 12; cdr3_aa: ASSILGQGNGYT
v_call: TRBV7-8; clone_size: few; cdr3_length: 11; cdr3_aa: ASSSSRLETQY
v_call: TRBV5-3; clone_size: NA; cdr3_length: 15; cdr3_aa: ARSTTRQEEDNQPQH
v_call: TRBV20-1; clone_size: NA; cdr3_length: 13; cdr3_aa: SAPSGGSPYNEQF
v_call: TRBV7-6; clone_size: NA; cdr3_length: 14; cdr3_aa: ASSLEFSGAYNEQF
v_call: TRBV6-1; clone_size: NA; cdr3_length: 11; cdr3_aa: ASRAPGANEQY
v_call: TRBV16; clone_size: NA; cdr3_length: 12; cdr3_aa: ASSPRQVDSPLH
v_call: TRBV15; clone_size: few; cdr3_length: 15; cdr3_aa: ATSRDGTSGGADTQY
v_call: TRBV19; clone_size: few; cdr3_length: 11; cdr3_aa: ASSIGRNTEAF
v_call: TRBV20-1; clone_size: NA; cdr3_length: 14; cdr3_aa: SARRLAGVSYNEQF
v_call: TRBV12-3/TRBV12-4; clone_size: few; cdr3_length: 11; cdr3_aa: ASSRDRNTEAF
v_call: TRBV19; clone_size: once; cdr3_length: 14; cdr3_aa: ASSISLADSTDTQY
v_call: TRBV20-1; clone_size: NA; cdr3_length: 9; cdr3_aa: SFQSGSRQY
v_call: TRBV19; clone_size: NA; cdr3_length: 10; cdr3_aa: ASSRTGDEQY
v_call: TRBV6-1; clone_size: few; cdr3_length: 10; cdr3_aa: ASSTKIYEQY
v_call: TRBV6-1; clone_size: NA; cdr3_length: 12; cdr3_aa: ASSRDRAYYEQY